The clone carrying this T cell receptor (beta chain) has a count of ten or more. The data derive from a study of T cells in Graves' hyperthyroidism and ophthalmopathy. Amplification yielded TCR beta CDR3 regions, with RNA transcripts as the source. The TCR CDR3 was amplified in a first-round RT-PCR using the HTBI primer set. TCRdb itself ran the multiplex PCR reads through MiXCR, one entry per CDR3 protein. The sample holds around 400,000 distinct CDR3 sequences, around 14% seen once. Germline assignment: CDR1 SGHRS and CDR2 YFSETQ. V lost 4 bases and J lost 0; bases outside the gene matches: 5. The CDR3 is 15 residues long.

The sequenced sample consisted of blood. This receptor was identified in a woman between 18 and 30 years old with Graves' hyperthyroidism. The rearrangement uses TRBV5-1 and TRBJ1-1; TRBD1 agrees at 8 bases. The CDR3 loop reads CASSRGQGLNTEAFF. As DNA, the CDR3 is TGCGCCAGCAGCCGAGGACAGGGCTTGAACACTGAAGCTTTCTTT.